What follows describes a single TCR beta chain. A single count supports this clone. Its antigen remains undetermined. Base qualities are not recorded, but no much larger clone differs from it by a single base. The library was made by the immunoSEQ multiplex PCR assay. A mixture of 60 forward primers for TCR Vbeta segments and 13 reverse primers for TCR Jbeta segments was used in the multiplex PCR. Amplification of the CDR3 region of rearranged TCR beta genes was performed with a multiplex PCR assay on genomic DNA. The amplified TCR beta libraries were sequenced on the Illumina HiSeq System as 87-base-pair reads. The paper's data handling went like this. A later analysis counted approximately 74 million unique TCR beta chains across the 600 to 850 repertoires, and some 11 million of these chains were shared by at least two donors. To remove PCR and sequencing errors, raw reads were error-corrected and collapsed into unique sequences using a nearest-neighbor algorithm that merged closely related sequences. V, D and J gene segments were assigned by aligning CDR3 sequences to IMGT reference sequences. Each retained sequence needed at least a six-nucleotide match to both a V gene segment and a J gene segment. Rearrangements were classified as productive when the CDR3 lacked stop codons and remained in frame with V and J, and all other rearrangements were classified as non-productive. CDR3 was defined by IMGT convention, running from the second conserved V-encoded cysteine to the conserved J-encoded phenylalanine. The earlier analysis of some 550 of the donors excluded any sequence lacking an unambiguous match to a single V gene segment. In an earlier analysis of some 590 of the donors, a V segment was called functional when productive rearrangements were above 56.7%, and segregating when the standard deviation between donors exceeded 5%. A statistical classification framework was built to diagnose cytomegalovirus status from the catalog of TCR beta chain sequences. In a later analysis, TCR nucleotide sequences were compared against IMGT/GENE-DB human TR gene sequences so that V and J genes could be assigned. The TCRdist pipeline was used in a later analysis to assign CDR3 sequences and most-parsimonious VDJ recombination scenarios. In a later analysis, every TCR beta chain was defined by the combination of its CDR3 amino acid sequence and its V-gene family, and reads without a unique V-gene family were dropped. As a way to deal with suspected cross-contamination and a sequencing artifact, a later analysis dropped approximately 590 nucleotide sequences that were highly shared and had low generation probability. In a later analysis, a clonal expansion index was calculated for each public chain from normalized within-repertoire ranks of inferred template counts. In a later analysis, generation probabilities were computed with a VDJ recombination model fitted to out-of-frame rearrangements, and the resulting probabilities were checked against IGoR. In a later analysis, TCR-TCR, TCR-HLA and TCR-CMV co-occurrence was scored with hypergeometric tests, and a repertoire-size bias correction was applied to TCR pairs. A later analysis estimated false discovery rates by permuting HLA or CMV assignments 20 times. In a later analysis, co-occurring TCRs were grouped with DBSCAN, and TCRdist sequence similarity was added when clustering was performed within HLA-allele-positive subsets. Co-occurrence clustering excluded repertoires with fewer than 30,000 or more than 120,000 public chains, plus five with anomalous nucleotide sharing. Sourced from immuneACCESS, this table was stored by TCRdb with only in-frame sequences that have V and J called. A share of the clones is absent; for the studies checked, an unresolved V gene accounts for under half, and the remainder has no known explanation. The V and J calls and the clone size are those of that table, but D and trimming were determined from the DNA. The sample table lists fewer than 250,000 clones, approximately 83% of them with a count of one. 1.2% to 1.5% of the sample is held by the ten biggest clonotypes.

The cohort was made up of several hundred healthy bone marrow donors. At the time of sampling, all cohort members were nominally healthy, though unrecorded immune exposures were likely present. The donor tested CMV seronegative and was one of the 352 seronegative cohort members. Each donor provided a peripheral blood sample, and peripheral blood mononuclear cells were used for TCR beta sequencing. Genomic DNA extraction from the blood cell samples was performed with the Qiagen DNeasy Blood Extraction Kit. This sample was taken from a study of cytomegalovirus exposure and HLA in healthy donors (dated by TCRdb to about 2017). Regarding the research as a whole: According to an earlier analysis of a few hundred of the donors, about 190 million T cells yielded 120 million or so unique TCR beta sequences and approximately 300 Gb of sequence data. Of the 300 to 450 genotyped donors, roughly 85% fell in the genetic ancestry cluster associated with self-reported Caucasian donors. Several DR-DQ haplotypes were treated as single units for association and clustering because of strong linkage in the cohort. Donor age, sex, ethnicity and CMV serostatus were collected together with the repertoire data. The study aimed to test whether signatures of past pathogen exposure could be identified by cataloging public T cell receptors. The study profiled the T cell repertoires of approximately 700 subjects by immunosequencing and related them to cytomegalovirus serostatus. The study combined high-throughput TCR immunosequencing, statistical association of individual TCRs with disease status, and machine learning to predict cytomegalovirus infection status. All discovery cohort repertoires had been generated on a single sequencing platform. An earlier analysis of 587 of the donors applied high-throughput TCR beta sequencing to assess whether each TCR beta V gene segment acted as functional or pseudogenic. Around 320 gigabases of sequencing data and approximately 85 million unique TCR sequences were included in an early release covering 550 to 800 HLA-typed donors. A later genetic analysis took genome-wide SNP genotypes for about 65% of the roughly 670 donors and used that subset as a discovery cohort. In the later analysis, no new phenotypic data were used to find candidate immune exposures; instead, reliance was placed on TCR beta sequences and their occurrence across donors. Class I and class II HLA loci were covered by the typing at four-digit resolution. Along with the approximately 600-subject first cohort, a separate validation cohort of over a hundred different subjects was used. The number of donors typed differed by locus, with 629-630 for A, B, C, DRB1 and DQB1, roughly 520 for DQA1, approximately 570 for DPA1, and over 400 for DPB1. Across approximately 400 genotyped donors of the cohort, an average of roughly 200,000 unique TCR beta nucleotide sequences per donor were sequenced, and 15% to 20% of those sequences were non-productive. In a later analysis, previously published TCR beta repertoires from 600 to 850 donors were re-analyzed and high-resolution HLA genotyping was added so that TCR occurrence patterns could be studied.

CDR3 length: 15 amino acids, cysteine to phenylalanine. Just the 45-base CDR3 DNA is kept, in frame starting at base 1. According to the germline V gene, CDR1 reads LGHNA and CDR2 reads YNFKEQ. V is shortened by 0 bases, J by 2 bases, and the region joining them spans 7 bases. Study-level results and caveats: When HLA alleles, especially DR and DQ, strongly co-occurred, TCR associations were difficult to assign to individual alleles. The only immune exposure information available for the cohort was CMV serostatus. Compared with the roughly 720-donor mean, donors in an Asian-associated ancestry cluster had fewer N-insertions in productive TCRs, according to a later genetic analysis. In the study, some 160 TCR beta chains were listed as associated with cytomegalovirus. A later analysis found that HLA-associated TCR beta chains were more clonally expanded and had lower generation probabilities than equally common non-associated chains. A later analysis reported that several top co-occurrence clusters appeared linked to parvovirus B19, influenza, CMV and Epstein-Barr virus. A later analysis found that TCR association rates varied across HLA loci, with DRB1 alleles showing the most associated TCRs and HLA-C alleles the fewest. In an earlier analysis of approximately 600 of the donors, most TCR beta V segments were observed in productive rearrangements about 90% or about 30% of the time, broadly matching IMGT annotations. A later analysis found that most CMV-associated TCR beta chains appeared HLA-restricted, with HLA associations seemingly driven largely by CMV exposure. While some public TCRs were present in many individuals, most TCR sequences turned up only very rarely across donors. A cluster of highly shared sequence variants was judged likely to be a technical artifact of the sequencing pipeline. This cohort had only TCR beta chains sequenced, and the lack of alpha or paired-chain data limited which features could be detected. Some IMGT-functional V segments, including TRBV6-2 and TRBV6-3, could not be told apart with the 87-base-pair reads, so those segments were excluded. In vitro tests confirmed that a few of the cytomegalovirus-associated TCR beta chains recognize cytomegalovirus antigens. Roughly uniform sequencing depth across donors was assumed in presence/absence analyses, although this assumption may not hold. At a false discovery rate of 0.05, a later analysis linked roughly 17,000 TCR beta sequences to specific HLA alleles. HLA typing was unavailable for some donors at each locus, so association tests used only the typed subset. A later genetic analysis associated a missense DCLRE1C variant with V-gene and J-gene trimming of TCR beta chains, and an independent cohort replicated the association. Cytomegalovirus status was reported to be diagnosed by the classifier with high specificity and sensitivity in both the original and validation cohorts. Correlated functional status among segregating V segments might reflect linkage disequilibrium, but an unknown experimental factor could not be ruled out. A further reported finding was that TCR beta sequences accurately predicted the HLA-A and HLA-B alleles for most subjects in the first cohort. The authors suggested that the approach could potentially be generalized to other disease states and immunological phenotypes. Because counts were too low, approximately 18 rarely observed V segments, including chromosome 9 orphons, were excluded from the earlier analysis of fewer than 650 of the donors.

The sequence links TRBV4-2 to TRBJ2-2, with a weak D call of TRBD1 (6 bases match). This receptor was taken from a girl under 18 in good health and CMV-seronegative. Source material: PBMCs. In nucleotides, the sequence is TGTGCCAGCAGCCAAGAGGACAGAAACACCGGGGAGCTGTTTTTT. Translation gives CASSQEDRNTGELFF.